There are a few counts of the clone carrying this TCR beta chain. Compared with germline, one end of the junction differs, possibly owing to a read error. Documented treatment: oral pan-JAK inhibitor, 5-10 mg twice daily. The investigators collected lesional scalp punch biopsies and peripheral blood from alopecia areata patients. These data are taken from a study of CD8+ T cells in alopecia areata. There are 16 residues in the CDR3. Germline CDR1 and CDR2: SGHTS and YDEGEE. After isolation, RNA underwent reverse transcription to generate cDNA as the sequencing template. Only in-frame clones appear in the TCRdb table, and some are missing; sequencing was by immunoSEQ multiplex PCR. The data hold tens of thousands of clones, with roughly 70% observed a single time.

This sample comprised CD8+ T cells sorted from blood, obtained at week 24, from a patient treated with tofacitinib. The receptor was derived from a human donor with alopecia areata. The J gene is TRBJ2-3, the V gene TRBV5-8; tentatively, D is TRBD2 (6 bases). The CDR3 sequence is CASSQDLQRGTDTQYF. CDR3 DNA: TGCGCCAGCAGCCAAGATCTCCAGCGGGGCACAGATACGCAGTATTTT.